The present T cell receptor (beta chain) was sequenced within a study of monozygotic twins with inflammatory bowel disease. CDR1 is SEHNR and CDR2 is FQNEAQ in the germline V gene (reference sequence). The length of the CDR3 is 13 residues. Collection yielded approximately 2.5 ml of blood per donor. After re-calling the 5' RACE reads, TCRdb lists one entry per CDR3 protein, DNA absent. Recorded for this sample: around 450,000 distinct CDR3 sequences. The chain recombines TRBV7-9 with TRBJ2-7. Sample: blood. This receptor was obtained from a human donor with ulcerative colitis or Crohn's disease, or a healthy co-twin of an affected twin (not recorded which). The CDR3 spells CASSLTQFDEQYF.